The clone carrying this T cell receptor (beta chain) was seen a handful of times. The antigen is not known. The data derive from a study of T cells after yellow fever vaccination. Findings of the study overall: Although most clonotypes did not, a small share appeared in both CD4 and CD8 compartments.

TCRdb recomputed calls from the 5' RACE reads with MiXCR, one row per CDR3 protein. The sample has 450,000 to 550,000 distinct CDR3 sequences; 15% to 20% are singletons. The CDR3 has 14 amino acids. The V segment lost 0 bases and the J segment 6 bases; nucleotides outside the gene matches: 2. The germline V gene has CDR1 SGHRS and CDR2 YFSETQ. The specimen was PBMCs, collected 15 days after the yellow fever booster vaccination. The clonotype originates from a man aged 25-40 years who received the YFV17D yellow fever vaccine. The rearrangement uses TRBV5-1 and TRBJ1-5; 8 bases are shared with TRBD1. This CDR3 reads CASSLEQGVQPQHF. DNA for the CDR3: TGCGCCAGCAGCTTGGAACAGGGGGTTCAGCCCCAGCATTTT.